Listed below are T cell receptor beta chains from one sample, sequenced in a study of OX40 agonist ivuxolimab in advanced cancers. Here immunoSEQ multiplex PCR was the method, and the copy in TCRdb shows in-frame clones only, minus some. Found here are some 60,000 clones, roughly nine tenths of them singletons; the top ten hold 1.5% to 2%. Specimen: CD4+ or CD8+ T cells sorted from blood, collected in a trial of the OX40 agonist ivuxolimab. These receptors were obtained from an adult with an advanced solid tumor such as melanoma, head and neck, liver or kidney cancer. CDR3s include the opening cysteine and the closing phenylalanine or tryptophan. Fields, in order: D gene, V gene, clone size, J gene, CDR3 DNA, CDR3 protein. The D gene is left open where the match is weak. Not all rows give a size; the values are once, few, many and, for expanded clones, a class.

D gene: -
V gene: TRBV10-3
clone size: -
J gene: TRBJ1-5
CDR3 DNA: TGTGCCATCAGTGGTGTGGATCAGCCCCAGCATTTT
CDR3 protein: CAISGVDQPQHF

D gene: TRBD1
V gene: TRBV4-1
clone size: -
J gene: TRBJ2-3
CDR3 DNA: TGCGCCAGCAGCCAAGGGGAAGGGGGCAGGGGGCTGACAGATACGCAGTATTTT
CDR3 protein: CASSQGEGGRGLTDTQYF

D gene: TRBD1
V gene: TRBV7-3
clone size: -
J gene: TRBJ1-3
CDR3 DNA: TGTGCCAGCAGCCCTGGACAGGGGATATCTGGAAACACCATATATTTT
CDR3 protein: CASSPGQGISGNTIYF

D gene: -
V gene: TRBV27
clone size: -
J gene: TRBJ1-2
CDR3 DNA: TGTGCCAGCAGCCACCAACAGGGACATGGCTACACCTTC
CDR3 protein: CASSHQQGHGYTF

D gene: -
V gene: TRBV18
clone size: -
J gene: TRBJ1-1
CDR3 DNA: TGTGCCAGCTCACAGGAGGGGAGCACTGAAGCTTTCTTT
CDR3 protein: CASSQEGSTEAFF

D gene: TRBD1
V gene: TRBV27
clone size: -
J gene: TRBJ2-5
CDR3 DNA: TGTGCCAGCAGACGGACAGGGGCAGGAGAGACCCAGTACTTC
CDR3 protein: CASRRTGAGETQYF

D gene: TRBD2
V gene: TRBV19
clone size: -
J gene: TRBJ2-2
CDR3 DNA: TGTGCCAGTAGTGGGTTCGGCGGGAGGAGTACCGGGGAGCTGTTTTTT
CDR3 protein: CASSGFGGRSTGELFF

D gene: -
V gene: TRBV11-2
clone size: -
J gene: TRBJ2-7
CDR3 DNA: TGTGCCAGCAGCTTAGATACCCAGGGAACCTACGAGCAGTACTTC
CDR3 protein: CASSLDTQGTYEQYF

D gene: -
V gene: TRBV7-2
clone size: once
J gene: TRBJ2-7
CDR3 DNA: TGTGCCAGCAGCTTAGCATTCTCAGACTCCTACGAGCAGTACTTC
CDR3 protein: CASSLAFSDSYEQYF

D gene: -
V gene: TRBV18
clone size: -
J gene: TRBJ2-1
CDR3 DNA: TGTGCCAGCTCACCACCAGGACAATCTTTTGGGGAGCAGTTCTTC
CDR3 protein: CASSPPGQSFGEQFF

D gene: TRBD2
V gene: TRBV29-1
clone size: once
J gene: TRBJ2-5
CDR3 DNA: TGCAGCGCTACAGCGGGGGGGCGGGGAGAGACCCAGTACTTC
CDR3 protein: CSATAGGRGETQYF

D gene: -
V gene: TRBV23-1
clone size: -
J gene: TRBJ2-6
CDR3 DNA: TGCGCCAGCAGTCAATCCCCGGATTCAGACTCTGGGGCCAACGTCCTGACTTTC
CDR3 protein: CASSQSPDSDSGANVLTF

D gene: -
V gene: TRBV4-1
clone size: -
J gene: TRBJ1-4
CDR3 DNA: TGCGCCAGCAGCCAAGGGGGGGCGAACTGGTATGGGCCTAATGAAAAACTGTTTTTT
CDR3 protein: CASSQGGANWYGPNEKLFF

D gene: TRBD1
V gene: TRBV4-3
clone size: -
J gene: TRBJ1-1
CDR3 DNA: TGCGCCGCTCGGGACAGGGAGATAGGAGCTTTCTTT
CDR3 protein: CAARDREIGAFF

D gene: -
V gene: TRBV9
clone size: -
J gene: TRBJ1-1
CDR3 DNA: TGTGCCAGCAGCGTAGGTGAGGGGGTATATGAAGCTTTCTTT
CDR3 protein: CASSVGEGVYEAFF

D gene: -
V gene: TRBV20-1
clone size: -
J gene: TRBJ2-5
CDR3 DNA: TGCAGTGCTAGATTTTTTGAGACCCAGTACTTC
CDR3 protein: CSARFFETQYF

D gene: -
V gene: TRBV29-1
clone size: few
J gene: TRBJ2-7
CDR3 DNA: TGCAGCGTCGAAACCTCTCACGAGCAGTACTTC
CDR3 protein: CSVETSHEQYF

D gene: TRBD1
V gene: TRBV6-4
clone size: -
J gene: TRBJ2-7
CDR3 DNA: TGTGCCAGCAATACCAGGGGGCAGGCCTACGAGCAGTACTTC
CDR3 protein: CASNTRGQAYEQYF

D gene: TRBD1
V gene: TRBV28
clone size: -
J gene: TRBJ2-7
CDR3 DNA: TGTGCCAGCAGCACAGGGGGCAGTTACGAGCAGTACTTC
CDR3 protein: CASSTGGSYEQYF

D gene: -
V gene: TRBV10-2
clone size: -
J gene: TRBJ2-7
CDR3 DNA: TGCGCCAGCAGTGAGTGGCAGGGGCTCTACGAGCAGTACTTC
CDR3 protein: CASSEWQGLYEQYF

D gene: -
V gene: TRBV19
clone size: -
J gene: TRBJ2-2
CDR3 DNA: TGTGCCAGTAGTATCGGGGTAGGGAACACCGGGGAGCTGTTTTTT
CDR3 protein: CASSIGVGNTGELFF

D gene: TRBD1
V gene: TRBV7-9
clone size: -
J gene: TRBJ1-1
CDR3 DNA: TGTGCCAGCAGCTTAACAGGGGGAAACACTAAAGCTTTCTTT
CDR3 protein: CASSLTGGNTKAFF

D gene: -
V gene: TRBV10-1
clone size: -
J gene: TRBJ2-3
CDR3 DNA: TGCGCCAGCAGTGATGGAGCAAACCTGGGGGATACGCAGTATTTT
CDR3 protein: CASSDGANLGDTQYF

D gene: -
V gene: TRBV7-2
clone size: -
J gene: TRBJ2-3
CDR3 DNA: TGTGCCAGCAGCTTAGGCGGGGTGGGCACAGATACGCAGTATTTT
CDR3 protein: CASSLGGVGTDTQYF

D gene: -
V gene: TRBV7-9
clone size: -
J gene: TRBJ2-6
CDR3 DNA: TGTGCCAGCAGCTTATTTATCGGGTCTGGGGCCAACGTCCTGACTTTC
CDR3 protein: CASSLFIGSGANVLTF

D gene: -
V gene: TRBV7-2
clone size: -
J gene: TRBJ1-6
CDR3 DNA: TGTGCCAGCAGCTTACCAGACTATAATTCACCCCTCCACTTT
CDR3 protein: CASSLPDYNSPLHF

D gene: -
V gene: TRBV6-6
clone size: -
J gene: TRBJ1-5
CDR3 DNA: TGTGCCAGCAGTTACTCCGAAAATCAGCCCCAGCATTTT
CDR3 protein: CASSYSENQPQHF

D gene: -
V gene: TRBV5-4
clone size: -
J gene: TRBJ1-4
CDR3 DNA: TGTGCCAGCAGCTTGGTATCACTCGATGAAAAACTGTTTTTT
CDR3 protein: CASSLVSLDEKLFF

D gene: -
V gene: TRBV7-2
clone size: -
J gene: TRBJ1-2
CDR3 DNA: TGTGCCAGCAGCTTTGGATTACAGGGTGGAGGCTACACCTTC
CDR3 protein: CASSFGLQGGGYTF

D gene: -
V gene: TRBV21-1
clone size: -
J gene: TRBJ1-1
CDR3 DNA: TGTGCCAGCAGCAAAGTTTACCTTAGACCGCGCCCTGAAGCTTTCTTT
CDR3 protein: CASSKVYLRPRPEAFF

D gene: -
V gene: TRBV5-1
clone size: -
J gene: TRBJ1-1
CDR3 DNA: TGCGCCAGCAGCTTGGAAGGGGTGCTCACTGAAGCTTTCTTT
CDR3 protein: CASSLEGVLTEAFF

D gene: -
V gene: TRBV15
clone size: -
J gene: TRBJ2-5
CDR3 DNA: TGTGCCACCAGTCCCTTCCCGGGACTCACTGCAGAGACCCAGTACTTC
CDR3 protein: CATSPFPGLTAETQYF

D gene: -
V gene: TRBV19
clone size: -
J gene: TRBJ1-1
CDR3 DNA: TGTGCCAGTAGCCCGGCGGATTGGCCGAACACTGAAGCTTTCTTT
CDR3 protein: CASSPADWPNTEAFF

D gene: TRBD1
V gene: TRBV6-6
clone size: -
J gene: TRBJ1-1
CDR3 DNA: TGTGCCAGCAGCTGGGGACAGGGGAGCGCTGAAGCTTTCTTT
CDR3 protein: CASSWGQGSAEAFF

D gene: TRBD1
V gene: TRBV7-9
clone size: -
J gene: TRBJ1-2
CDR3 DNA: TGTGCCAGCAGCTTTGGACAGGGGGCGCAGAATGGCTACACCTTC
CDR3 protein: CASSFGQGAQNGYTF

D gene: TRBD1
V gene: TRBV2
clone size: -
J gene: TRBJ2-2
CDR3 DNA: TGTGCCAGCACTGTTTCGGGACAGGCGAACACCGGGGAGCTGTTTTTT
CDR3 protein: CASTVSGQANTGELFF

D gene: -
V gene: TRBV7-2
clone size: -
J gene: TRBJ2-1
CDR3 DNA: TGTGCCAGCAGCTTAACAGGGTTCAATGAGCAGTTCTTC
CDR3 protein: CASSLTGFNEQFF

D gene: -
V gene: TRBV29-1
clone size: few
J gene: TRBJ1-1
CDR3 DNA: TGCAGCGTTGTGGGGACTGAAGCTTTCTTT
CDR3 protein: CSVVGTEAFF

D gene: -
V gene: TRBV7-2
clone size: -
J gene: TRBJ1-2
CDR3 DNA: TGTGCCAGCACCACGGCGACAGGACAGAGCGGCTACACCTTC
CDR3 protein: CASTTATGQSGYTF

D gene: -
V gene: TRBV4-2
clone size: -
J gene: TRBJ2-3
CDR3 DNA: TGTGCCAGCAGCCAAGATACCCCCATCGGAACAGATACGCAGTATTTT
CDR3 protein: CASSQDTPIGTDTQYF

D gene: -
V gene: TRBV2
clone size: few
J gene: TRBJ1-5
CDR3 DNA: TGTGCCAGCAGTGAATCAGGCAGGGTGGCCCAGCATTTT
CDR3 protein: CASSESGRVAQHF

D gene: TRBD1
V gene: TRBV2
clone size: -
J gene: TRBJ1-1
CDR3 DNA: TGTGCCAGCAGGGACAGGGACCCTTTGAGCACTGAAGCTTTCTTT
CDR3 protein: CASRDRDPLSTEAFF

D gene: TRBD2
V gene: TRBV5-4
clone size: -
J gene: TRBJ2-1
CDR3 DNA: TGTGCCAGCAGCCCCGAGTGGCTAGCGGGAGGTAATGAGCAGTTCTTC
CDR3 protein: CASSPEWLAGGNEQFF

D gene: -
V gene: TRBV4-1
clone size: -
J gene: TRBJ2-2
CDR3 DNA: TGCGCCAGCAGCCAAGATTTCCGCGGGTTGGCCGGGGAGCTGTTTTTT
CDR3 protein: CASSQDFRGLAGELFF

D gene: -
V gene: TRBV19
clone size: -
J gene: TRBJ1-4
CDR3 DNA: TGTGCCAGTAGCAAGCATGGATCCTCTAATGAAAAACTGTTTTTT
CDR3 protein: CASSKHGSSNEKLFF

D gene: -
V gene: TRBV4-3
clone size: -
J gene: TRBJ2-5
CDR3 DNA: TGCGCCAGCAGCCCCTCCAGGGAGAGCGCGGAGACCCAGTACTTC
CDR3 protein: CASSPSRESAETQYF

D gene: -
V gene: TRBV9
clone size: -
J gene: TRBJ1-2
CDR3 DNA: TGTGCCAGCAGCCCCTACGTTGGGGTCGCCTATGGCTACACCTTC
CDR3 protein: CASSPYVGVAYGYTF

D gene: TRBD1
V gene: TRBV5-1
clone size: -
J gene: TRBJ1-2
CDR3 DNA: TGCGCCAGCAGCCTACCCGACAGGGAAGTCAACTATGGCTACACCTTC
CDR3 protein: CASSLPDREVNYGYTF

D gene: TRBD1
V gene: TRBV5-1
clone size: -
J gene: TRBJ1-2
CDR3 DNA: TGCGCCAGCAGCCCCAGACAGGGGGTGGACTATGGCTACACCTTC
CDR3 protein: CASSPRQGVDYGYTF

D gene: -
V gene: TRBV28
clone size: -
J gene: TRBJ2-7
CDR3 DNA: TGTGCCAGCAGTGTCCGGGACATATTCTACGAGCAGTACTTC
CDR3 protein: CASSVRDIFYEQYF

D gene: -
V gene: TRBV7-3
clone size: -
J gene: TRBJ1-1
CDR3 DNA: TGTGCCAGCAGCTTAACGTTAGAAGGAGAAGCTTTCTTT
CDR3 protein: CASSLTLEGEAFF

D gene: TRBD1
V gene: TRBV7-2
clone size: -
J gene: TRBJ2-7
CDR3 DNA: TGTGCCAGCAGCTTACACCGAGACGTCAGGGGGCTGGTCGTTAACGAGCAGTACTTC
CDR3 protein: CASSLHRDVRGLVVNEQYF

D gene: -
V gene: TRBV19
clone size: few
J gene: TRBJ1-1
CDR3 DNA: TGTGCCAGTAGTCGCGGAACAGTGAGGACTGAAGCTTTCTTT
CDR3 protein: CASSRGTVRTEAFF

D gene: -
V gene: TRBV11-2
clone size: -
J gene: TRBJ1-3
CDR3 DNA: TGTGCCAGCAGCTTAAGTCCGGGGTTAGGATACACCATATATTTT
CDR3 protein: CASSLSPGLGYTIYF